This TCR beta chain was sequenced in a study of CD8+ T cells in alopecia areata. In each case, RNA was isolated and then reverse transcribed into cDNA as the sequencing template. Sequencing used immunoSEQ multiplex PCR; TCRdb keeps in-frame clones, though not all of them. The repertoire holds roughly 180,000 clones, with about 60% as singletons. The CDR3 contains 12 residues. Germline V CDR1 and CDR2: SGHKS, YYEKEE (reference sequence). Trimming left V 0 bases short and J 1 base short, with 1 base between. Remarks on this clone: What it binds is unknown.

The treatment: oral pan-JAK inhibitor, 5-10 mg twice daily. Study-wide findings and caveats: Affected scalp, especially in alopecia totalis/universalis, had a higher clonality than normal scalp did. Possibly as an HLA-related effect, TCR sharing across patients appeared less clear than in mice. There were many expanded lesional clones persisting in scalp and blood during tofacitinib.

This specimen was CD4+ T cells sorted from blood, taken at week 4, from a patient treated with tofacitinib. The clonotype comes from a human donor with alopecia areata. The gene calls are TRBV5-5 and TRBJ2-5, with D uncertain. For the CDR3, the DNA is TGTGCCAGCAGCTTGGCCCAAGAGACCCAGTACTTC. It yields the protein CASSLAQETQYF.